The clone carrying this TCR beta chain came up a few times. Its antigen is unknown. The data originate from a study of circulating and synovial CD4+ cells in juvenile arthritis. Clones were sequenced by immunoSEQ multiplex PCR, and TCRdb holds only the in-frame ones, with some missing. This sample yields about 32,000 clones, of which around 93% are seen a single time; about 3.1% belongs to the top ten. Study outcomes and limitations: Bulk blood CD4 repertoires were more diverse than these. CPL versus bulk CD4 samples: T cell genome counts differed by at least an order of magnitude. These blood cells shared more CDR3 sequences with synovium than bulk blood.

Germline CDR1 KGHSH, CDR2 LQKENI. The CDR3 consists of 15 residues. V lost 6 bases to trimming and J lost 2 bases; unmatched junction nucleotides: 5. The TCR comes from a human donor with juvenile idiopathic arthritis. Sequenced input: CD4+ T cells from blood. The J gene is TRBJ2-7, the V gene TRBV18, with TRBD2 identical over 12 bases. CDR3 DNA sequence: TGTGCCAGCTCTCTAAGACTAGCGGGAGCCTACGAGCAGTACTTC. It specifies CASSLRLAGAYEQYF. Full variable domain (rest looked up from reference TRBV18 and TRBJ2-7): NAGVMQNPRHLVRRRGQEARLRCSPMKGHSHVYWYRQLPEEGLKFMVYLQKENIIDESGMPKERFSAEFPKEGPSILRIQQVVRGDSAAYFCASSLRLAGAYEQYFGPGTRLTVT.